What follows describes a single T cell receptor (beta chain). Its specificity is not known. Generated by immunoSEQ multiplex PCR, the TCRdb table keeps only in-frame clones and is missing some. The table has 150,000 to 200,000 clones, roughly nine tenths seen once. The data are from a study of T cell responses to AZD1222 COVID-19 vaccine. General study findings and limits: Mostly white British, mostly female donors; authors suggested clonal diversity may be underestimated.

V lost 0 bases and J lost 6, with 34 bases in between. This CDR3 contains 21 residues. V is TRBV5-3 and J is TRBJ2-7; D unresolved. TRBV5-3 is flagged as an ORF with uncertain function. This TCR derives from an adult in good health. Sequencing used peripheral blood, obtained on day 0 of AZD1222 vaccination. In DNA form, the CDR3 reads TGTGCCAGAAGCTTGGGGGAAGAAGAAGATAAACCAAATCTCCGCATACGCGAGCAGTACTTC. Translating gives CARSLGEEEDKPNLRIREQYF.